This passage covers 12 T cell receptor beta chains from one sample sequenced in a study of T cell responses to AZD1222 COVID-19 vaccine (dated by TCRdb to the early 2020s). The method was the immunoSEQ multiplex PCR assay. TCRdb limited this immuneACCESS table to in-frame rearrangements with V and J called. A share of clones is missing; checked studies link under half to unresolved V genes, and the rest is unexplained. The sample contains some 120,000 clones, roughly 90% of them found a single time. The top ten clonotypes cover roughly 3% of the sample. The time point label, read with the paper, signifies: baseline before first vaccination. The sequenced sample was peripheral blood, obtained on day 0 of AZD1222 vaccination. These TCRs come from an adult in good health.

Points on this clone: The same CDR3 arises from other DNA sequences in this sample as well. The chain employs TRBV2 and TRBJ1-3, with TRBD1 identical over 7 bases. Germline trimming cut 4 bases from V and 5 bases from J; bases unmatched to any gene: 2. The CDR3 is 13 residues long. Per germline, CDR1 SNHLY and CDR2 FYNNEI. CDR3 sequence (DNA): TGTGCCAGCAGTGGACAGGGTAGAAACACCATATATTTT. Translated: CASSGQGRNTIYF.

This clone came up once. With a far larger clone one base away, a read error is the likely cause. This chain joins TRBV23-1 and TRBJ1-4, with 9 bases aligning to TRBD1. TRBV23-1 is treated as an ORF (open reading frame) with a function not yet certain. This CDR3 contains 16 residues. CDR3 sequence reads: CPSSPPGGQGGEKLFF. CDR3 DNA sequence: TGCCCCAGCAGTCCTCCTGGGGGACAGGGAGGGGAAAAACTGTTTTTT.

This chain connects TRBV19 to TRBJ1-5; tentatively, D is TRBD1 (6 bases). The CDR3 is made up of 15 amino acids. In germline, CDR1 is LNHDA, CDR2 SQIVND (reference sequence). The germline V and J ends were trimmed by 5 bases and 4 bases, with 15 bases remaining between them. CDR3 nucleotides: TGTGCCAGTAGTCCCGAGGGACAATGGAATCAGCCCCAGCATTTT. This gives the protein CASSPEGQWNQPQHF.

The gene calls are TRBV7-9 and TRBJ1-1, with TRBD1 as a possible D gene (6 bases). Germline CDR1 is SEHNR and CDR2 is FQNEAQ (reference sequence). The CDR3 extends over 15 amino acids. Trimming shortened V by 5 bases and J by 1 base, and 14 bases separated the two germline ends. The DNA for the CDR3 is TGTGCCAGCAGCACGCGACAGGACGCGAACACTGAAGCTTTCTTT. It yields the protein CASSTRQDANTEAFF. Drawing the rest from reference TRBV7-9 and TRBJ1-1, the complete variable domain is DTGVSQNPRHKITKRGQNVTFRCDPISEHNRLYWYRQTLGQGPEFLTYFQNEAQLEKSRLLSDRFSAERPKGSFSTLEIQRTEQGDSAMYLCASSTRQDANTEAFFGQGTRLTVV.

V is TRBV7-2 and J is TRBJ2-7, with TRBD1 matching over 9 bases. The germline V gene has CDR1 SGHTA and CDR2 FQGNSA. This CDR3 is 17 amino acids long. The V segment lost 3 bases and the J segment 2 bases; nucleotides outside the gene matches: 11. The CDR3 here is CASSFVRLTGGTYEQYF. The CDR3 DNA reads as TGTGCCAGCAGCTTCGTTAGATTAACAGGGGGCACCTACGAGCAGTACTTC.

The chain couples TRBV19 to TRBJ2-1; no clear D gene. Germline CDR1 is LNHDA and CDR2 is SQIVND (reference sequence). Trimming removed 3 bases from V and 5 bases from J, with 8 bases in between. This CDR3 comprises 13 residues. The CDR3 region is CASSMGGDNEQFF. The DNA for the CDR3 is TGTGCCAGTAGTATGGGTGGGGACAATGAGCAGTTCTTC.

This rearrangement joins TRBV7-2 to TRBJ2-1; no clear D. The CDR3 extends over 12 amino acids. Trimming removed 5 bases from V and 7 bases from J, with 9 bases in between. The germline gives CDR1 SGHTA, CDR2 FQGNSA. CDR3 loop: CASSPIWNEQFF. As DNA, the CDR3 is TGTGCCAGCAGCCCTATTTGGAATGAGCAGTTCTTC.

The chain links TRBV6-5 to TRBJ2-4; D tentatively reads TRBD1 or TRBD2 (6 bases each). CDR1 and CDR2 from the germline V gene are MNHEY and SVGAGI. V shed 6 bases and J shed 1 base, with 13 bases lying between them. CDR3 length: 15 residues. The CDR3 DNA sequence: TGTGCCAGCAGCACACGAGGGGGGGCCAAAAACATTCAGTACTTC. It encodes CASSTRGGAKNIQYF.

The chain is built from TRBV29-1 and TRBJ1-6; no firm D call. Germline V gene sequence: CDR1 SQVTM, CDR2 ANQGSEA. V lost 4 bases, J lost 5 bases, and 9 bases lay in between. The CDR3 is 13 residues long. The CDR3 DNA follows: TGCAGCGTTGCCGTAGCAGATAATTCACCCCTCCACTTT. Translating it yields CSVAVADNSPLHF.

J is TRBJ2-7 and V is TRBV4-3, with 8 bases aligning to TRBD2. Trimming took 4 bases from V and 3 from J; bases not matched to a gene: 2. The CDR3 contains 13 residues. From germline, CDR1 is LGHNA and CDR2 YSLEER. The CDR3 is CASSLGTSYEQYF. DNA of the CDR3: TGCGCCAGCAGCCTAGGGACTAGCTACGAGCAGTACTTC.

This clone was seen only a few times. The chain carries TRBV19 and TRBJ2-1, with 9 positions matching TRBD2. This CDR3 spans 14 amino acids. Germline V gene sequence: CDR1 LNHDA, CDR2 SQIVND (reference sequence). V was clipped by 7 bases and J by 4 bases; unmatched bases: 5. The CDR3 region has the DNA TGTGCCAGTACCCTGACTAGCGGATACAATGAGCAGTTCTTC. It encodes CASTLTSGYNEQFF.

The V gene is TRBV7-8, the J gene TRBJ1-2; D possibly corresponds to TRBD1 (6 bases). CDR1 is SGHVS and CDR2 is FQNEAQ in the germline V gene. V was shortened by 0 bases and J by 6 bases, with 11 bases between the two germline ends. This CDR3 is built from 14 residues. The CDR3 loop reads CASSLARTENGYTF. CDR3 DNA sequence: TGTGCCAGCAGCTTAGCCCGGACAGAGAATGGCTACACCTTC.